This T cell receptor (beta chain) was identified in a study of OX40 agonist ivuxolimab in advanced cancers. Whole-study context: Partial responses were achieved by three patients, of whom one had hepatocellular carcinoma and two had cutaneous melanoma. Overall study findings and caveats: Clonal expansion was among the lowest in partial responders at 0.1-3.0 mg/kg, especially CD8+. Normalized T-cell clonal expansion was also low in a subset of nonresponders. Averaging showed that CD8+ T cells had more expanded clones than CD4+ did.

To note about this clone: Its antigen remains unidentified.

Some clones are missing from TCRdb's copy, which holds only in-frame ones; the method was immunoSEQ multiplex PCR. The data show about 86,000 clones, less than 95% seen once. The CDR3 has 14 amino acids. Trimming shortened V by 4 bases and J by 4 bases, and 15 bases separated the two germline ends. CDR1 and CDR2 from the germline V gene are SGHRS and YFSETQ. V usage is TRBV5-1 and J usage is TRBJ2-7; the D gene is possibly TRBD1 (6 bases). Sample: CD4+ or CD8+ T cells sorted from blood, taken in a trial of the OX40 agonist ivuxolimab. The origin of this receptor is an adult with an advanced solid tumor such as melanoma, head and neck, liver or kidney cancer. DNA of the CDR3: TGCGCCAGCAGCCACCGGGACAAGAGGTACGAGCAGTACTTC. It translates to CASSHRDKRYEQYF.